This TCR beta chain was sequenced for a study of blood T cell repertoires in COVID-19. Two negative PCRs, clearance, or symptom resolution had been documented for recovered Cohort 3 donors. The CDR3 has 15 residues. Germline CDR1 reads LNHDA; CDR2 reads SQIVND (reference sequence). Between the trimmed V and J ends, which lost 3 bases and 6 bases, there was a span of 15 bases. TCRdb's table, derived via immunoSEQ multiplex PCR, lists solely in-frame clones and lacks some. Of about 300,000 clones in the sample, around 90% were seen once. This clone was observed a single time. The clonotype originates from a man aged 55 to 69 who had recovered from COVID-19. The sequenced sample consisted of PBMCs or T cells enriched from blood (not recorded which). The rearrangement joins TRBV19 to TRBJ1-5; unclear D gene. CDR3 protein: CASSILGPAGQPQHF. The CDR3 DNA reads TGTGCCAGTAGTATCTTAGGGCCTGCGGGTCAGCCCCAGCATTTT.